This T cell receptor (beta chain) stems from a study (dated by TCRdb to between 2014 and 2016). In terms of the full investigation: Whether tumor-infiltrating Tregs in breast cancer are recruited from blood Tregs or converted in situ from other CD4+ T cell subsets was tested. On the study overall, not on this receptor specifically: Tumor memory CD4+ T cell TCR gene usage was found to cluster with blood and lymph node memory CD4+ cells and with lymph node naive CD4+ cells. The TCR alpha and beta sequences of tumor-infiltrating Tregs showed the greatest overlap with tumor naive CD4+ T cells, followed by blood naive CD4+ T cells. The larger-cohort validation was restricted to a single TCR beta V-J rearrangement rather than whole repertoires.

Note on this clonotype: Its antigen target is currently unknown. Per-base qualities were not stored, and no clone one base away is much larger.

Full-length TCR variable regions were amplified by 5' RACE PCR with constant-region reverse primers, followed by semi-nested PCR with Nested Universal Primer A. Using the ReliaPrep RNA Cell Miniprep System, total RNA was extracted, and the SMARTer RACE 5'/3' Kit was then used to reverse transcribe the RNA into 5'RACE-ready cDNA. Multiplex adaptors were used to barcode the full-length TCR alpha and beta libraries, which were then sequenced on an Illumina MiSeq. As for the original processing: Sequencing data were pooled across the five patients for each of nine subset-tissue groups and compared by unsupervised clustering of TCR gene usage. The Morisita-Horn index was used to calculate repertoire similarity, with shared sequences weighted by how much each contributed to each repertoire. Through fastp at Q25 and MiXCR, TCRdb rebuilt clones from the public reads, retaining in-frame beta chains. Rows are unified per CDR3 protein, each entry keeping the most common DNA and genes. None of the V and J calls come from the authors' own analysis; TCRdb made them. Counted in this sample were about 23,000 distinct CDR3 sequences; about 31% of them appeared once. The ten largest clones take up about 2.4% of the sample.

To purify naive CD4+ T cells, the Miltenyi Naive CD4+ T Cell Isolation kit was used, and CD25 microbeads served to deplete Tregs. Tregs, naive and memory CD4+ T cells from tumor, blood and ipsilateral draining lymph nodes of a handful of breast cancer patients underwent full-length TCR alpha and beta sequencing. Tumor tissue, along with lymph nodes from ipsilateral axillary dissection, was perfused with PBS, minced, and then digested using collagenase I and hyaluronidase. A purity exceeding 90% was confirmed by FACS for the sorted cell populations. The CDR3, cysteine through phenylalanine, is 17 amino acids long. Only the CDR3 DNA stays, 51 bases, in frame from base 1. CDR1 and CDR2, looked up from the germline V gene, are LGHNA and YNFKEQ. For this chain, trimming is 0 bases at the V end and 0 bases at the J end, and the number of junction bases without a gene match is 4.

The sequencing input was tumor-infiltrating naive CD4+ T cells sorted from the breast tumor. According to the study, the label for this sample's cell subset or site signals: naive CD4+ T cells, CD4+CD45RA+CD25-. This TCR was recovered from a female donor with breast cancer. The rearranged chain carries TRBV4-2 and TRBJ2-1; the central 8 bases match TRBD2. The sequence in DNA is TGTGCCAGCAGCCAAGATCCGAGCGGGAGCTCCTACAATGAGCAGTTCTTC. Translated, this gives CASSQDPSGSSYNEQFF.